Listed below are T cell receptor beta chains from one sample, sequenced in a study of T cells after yellow fever vaccination. Each CDR3 protein gets one entry after TCRdb re-called the 5' RACE reads with MiXCR. The sample comprises 120,000 or so distinct CDR3 sequences, roughly 15% of which are singletons, and approximately 43% rests with the top ten. Specimen: CD8+ T cells sorted from PBMCs, collected 5 days after the yellow fever booster vaccination. These receptors originate from a man aged 18 to 30 who received the YFV17D yellow fever vaccine. Each CDR3 is given without its conserved first and last residue.

TRBV7-2	TRBJ1-6	ASSDRVNSPLH
TRBV4-1	TRBJ2-1	ASSQVSEDEQF
TRBV7-9	TRBJ2-5	ASRPRAADETQY
TRBV2	TRBJ2-5	ANSVTDSEETQY
TRBV6-2/TRBV6-3	TRBJ2-1	ASTQGIHEQF
TRBV27	TRBJ2-5	ASSLEGGFETQY
TRBV4-1	TRBJ2-2	ASSNKLTGELF
TRBV25-1	TRBJ2-5	ASSTRRVETQY
TRBV12-3/TRBV12-4	TRBJ1-4	ASSGRRGRVEKLF
TRBV5-1	TRBJ2-1	ASSPGLAGVHNEQF
TRBV10-3	TRBJ2-7	AIGGRGGEQY
TRBV6-5	TRBJ2-1	ASSYDPGGNEQF
TRBV4-2	TRBJ2-6	ASQEAGAGANVLT
TRBV4-1	TRBJ2-4	ASRDSGGGFAKNIQY
TRBV4-1	TRBJ2-1	ASSQELGQVDNEQF
TRBV2	TRBJ1-4	ASSEAWTGPSEKLF
TRBV28	TRBJ2-1	ASSAGGAYEQF
TRBV7-9	TRBJ1-1	ASSSLSLRLGGAF
TRBV6-5	TRBJ1-1	ASTLDRRNTEAF
TRBV5-4	TRBJ1-1	ASSLERGEAF
TRBV20-1	TRBJ2-5	SAISGGGFQETQY
TRBV7-2	TRBJ2-1	ASSFQSSGALNEQF